Listed below are T cell receptor beta chains from one sample, sequenced in a study of T-cell memory formation after mild COVID-19. TCRdb called the 5' RACE reads again in MiXCR, with one record for every CDR3 protein. The sample records roughly 410,000 distinct CDR3 sequences, 24% being singletons. The sample taken for sequencing was PBMCs or a T cell subset sorted from them (not recorded which). Every receptor here comes from an adult woman who had mild COVID-19 (a few samples of this study predate the infection). Cell type and time point are not known. Both conserved end residues are part of each CDR3. The D gene is left open where the match is weak. Only some rows state a clone size, as once, few, many or a class for expanded clones.

len | j_gene | d_gene | v_gene | abundance | CDR3aa | CDR3nt
12 | TRBJ2-5 | NA | TRBV7-9 | few | CASSLLGQAQYF | TGTGCCAGCAGCTTGCTAGGCCAGGCCCAGTACTTC
13 | TRBJ1-2 | NA | TRBV20-1 | NA | CSARPDRSYGYTF | TGCAGTGCTAGACCCGACAGGAGCTATGGCTACACCTTC
15 | TRBJ2-3 | NA | TRBV19 | once | CASSSKQPGGDTQYF | TGTGCCAGTAGCTCCAAACAGCCGGGTGGAGATACGCAGTATTTT
19 | TRBJ1-3 | NA | TRBV11-2 | few | CASSLVIPQGPGAGNTIYF | TGTGCCAGCAGCTTAGTAATCCCGCAGGGCCCGGGTGCTGGAAACACCATATATTTT
13 | TRBJ2-7 | TRBD1 | TRBV28 | NA | CASNTGGRDEQYF | TGTGCCAGCAATACAGGGGGAAGAGACGAGCAGTACTTC
15 | TRBJ2-5 | NA | TRBV4-1 | NA | CASSQQELPEETQYF | TGCGCCAGCAGCCAACAAGAGCTCCCGGAAGAGACCCAGTACTTC
16 | TRBJ2-1 | NA | TRBV7-2 | few | CASSLAVILAGDEQFF | TGTGCCAGCAGCTTAGCGGTTATATTAGCAGGCGATGAGCAGTTCTTC
14 | TRBJ2-2 | NA | TRBV6-2/TRBV6-3 | NA | CASSYSAYTGELFF | TGTGCCAGCAGTTACTCCGCGTACACCGGGGAGCTGTTTTTT
15 | TRBJ2-7 | NA | TRBV27 | many | CASSLSVPAFYEQYF | TGTGCCAGCAGTTTATCTGTACCGGCCTTCTACGAGCAGTACTTC
11 | TRBJ1-1 | NA | TRBV20-1 | few | CSARPALEAFF | TGCAGTGCTAGGCCGGCACTTGAAGCTTTCTTT
13 | TRBJ2-1 | NA | TRBV24-1 | once | CATSAPGMNEQFF | TGTGCCACCAGTGCCCCCGGCATGAATGAGCAGTTCTTC
15 | TRBJ2-1 | TRBD2 | TRBV6-2/TRBV6-3 | NA | CASSYREGRWNEQFF | TGTGCCAGCAGTTACAGGGAGGGCCGGTGGAATGAGCAGTTCTTC
16 | TRBJ1-2 | NA | TRBV6-4 | few | CASSDSGGYGVYGYTF | TGTGCCAGCAGTGACTCGGGTGGATACGGAGTCTATGGCTACACCTTC
17 | TRBJ1-2 | TRBD1 | TRBV2 | NA | CASSDGGRQGARYGYTF | TGTGCCAGCAGTGACGGGGGCCGACAGGGGGCCCGGTATGGCTACACCTTC
14 | TRBJ1-2 | TRBD1 | TRBV4-1 | NA | CASSHWDRARGYTF | TGCGCCAGCAGCCACTGGGACAGGGCTCGTGGCTACACCTTC
15 | TRBJ2-3 | NA | TRBV20-1 | NA | CSARDQQDLLDTQYF | TGCAGTGCTAGAGACCAACAGGACCTTCTAGATACGCAGTATTTT
16 | TRBJ2-1 | TRBD2 | TRBV7-9 | few | CASSAGRGRGDNEQFF | TGTGCCAGCAGCGCAGGGAGGGGCCGGGGGGACAATGAGCAGTTCTTC
16 | TRBJ2-2 | TRBD1 | TRBV5-1 | few | CASSLVGGQNTGELFF | TGCGCCAGCAGCTTGGTAGGGGGCCAGAACACCGGGGAGCTGTTTTTT
13 | TRBJ2-1 | NA | TRBV20-1 | NA | CSANPGPINEQFF | TGCAGTGCTAACCCGGGACCGATCAATGAGCAGTTCTTC
14 | TRBJ1-2 | TRBD1 | TRBV20-1 | NA | CSASGGQGYYGYTF | TGCAGTGCTAGCGGGGGACAGGGATACTATGGCTACACCTTC
13 | TRBJ1-2 | TRBD1 | TRBV7-8 | few | CASLNRGRDGYTF | TGTGCCAGCCTAAACAGGGGGCGAGACGGCTACACCTTC
17 | TRBJ1-1 | TRBD1 | TRBV27 | few | CASSPEGTGVGDTEAFF | TGTGCCAGCAGCCCTGAAGGTACAGGGGTGGGGGACACTGAAGCTTTCTTT
12 | TRBJ2-1 | TRBD1 | TRBV11-2 | NA | CASSLTGTGRFF | TGTGCCAGCAGCTTGACCGGGACAGGGAGGTTCTTC
14 | TRBJ2-5 | NA | TRBV4-2 | NA | CASSQETEQETQYF | TGTGCCAGCAGCCAAGAAACAGAGCAAGAGACCCAGTACTTC
16 | TRBJ2-1 | TRBD1 | TRBV7-6 | NA | CASSLIPGTGYNEQFF | TGTGCCAGCAGCTTAATTCCAGGGACAGGGTACAATGAGCAGTTCTTC
15 | TRBJ1-6 | NA | TRBV12-3/TRBV12-4 | NA | CASRPREGLNSPLHF | TGTGCCAGCAGACCCAGGGAGGGCTTGAATTCACCCCTCCACTTT
13 | TRBJ1-1 | NA | TRBV29-1 | NA | CSVLQGLGTEAFF | TGCAGCGTCCTACAGGGTCTGGGCACTGAAGCTTTCTTT
16 | TRBJ2-2 | NA | TRBV3-1 | few | CASSHEGNLWSGELFF | TGTGCCAGCAGCCACGAGGGGAATCTGTGGTCCGGGGAGCTGTTTTTT
15 | TRBJ2-3 | NA | TRBV13 | few | CASSPYRGLVDGQYF | TGTGCCAGCAGCCCCTACAGGGGACTCGTGGATGGGCAGTATTTT